What follows are 23 T cell receptor beta chains derived from one specimen sequenced in a study of cytomegalovirus exposure and HLA in healthy donors. PCR employed 60 Vbeta and 13 Jbeta primers. Sequenced by immunoSEQ multiplex PCR; TCRdb stores in-frame clones only, minus some. Seen here are roughly 100,000 clones, less than 85% observed once, and the top ten hold just over 2.5%. Sequencing was performed on PBMCs. The receptors originated from a man aged 40-55 years in good health and CMV-seronegative.

The CDR3 region has the DNA TGTGCCAGCAGCTTAGGGACTAGCGGAGGGAATGAGCAGTTCTTC. Encoded protein: CASSLGTSGGNEQFF. The V gene is TRBV11-3, the J gene TRBJ2-1, with 10 bases identical to TRBD2. Germline assignment: CDR1 SGHNT and CDR2 YENEEA. The junction had 4 bases not matched to a gene; V was cut back by 1 base and J by 7 bases. The CDR3 extends over 15 amino acids.

The J gene is TRBJ2-3, the V gene TRBV9, with 8 bases identical to TRBD1. This CDR3 contains 16 residues. The V and J ends lost 5 bases and 3 bases, in that order; junction bases with no gene match: 11. The V gene's germline CDR1 is SGDLS and CDR2 YYNGEE. The CDR3 region is CASRRGTGPRTDTQYF. Here the CDR3 DNA reads TGTGCCAGCAGAAGAGGGACAGGCCCCCGGACAGATACGCAGTATTTT.

The rearrangement uses TRBV7-6 and TRBJ1-3; maybe TRBD1 (5 bases). This CDR3 is built from 16 residues. The V and J ends lost 1 base and 0 bases respectively, with 10 bases between them. CDR1 is SGHVS, CDR2 FNYEAQ, per germline. Here the CDR3 reads CASSLVGGDSGNTIYF. In DNA form, the CDR3 reads TGTGCCAGCAGCTTAGTTGGAGGGGACTCTGGAAACACCATATATTTT.

The gene calls are TRBV5-1 and TRBJ1-2; D is uncertain. The CDR3 has 12 amino acids. Germline CDR1 SGHRS, CDR2 YFSETQ. V gave up 2 bases and J gave up 1 base, with 3 bases separating them. The CDR3 DNA reads as TGCGCCAGCAGCTTACATAACTATGGCTACACCTTC. It encodes CASSLHNYGYTF.

This chain connects TRBV27 to TRBJ2-1; no clear D. The CDR3 spans 14 residues. The V end was cut by 5 bases, the J end by 2 bases, with 10 bases between. The germline V gene has CDR1 MNHEY and CDR2 SMNVEV (reference sequence). This chain's CDR3 is CASSPNSAYNEQFF. CDR3 DNA sequence: TGTGCCAGCAGTCCAAATTCAGCCTACAATGAGCAGTTCTTC.

The chain joins TRBV2 to TRBJ2-1, with a weak D call TRBD1 (5 bases). Germline CDR1 SNHLY, CDR2 FYNNEI. The V and J ends lost 7 bases and 0 bases respectively, with 13 bases between them. The CDR3 consists of 15 residues. CDR3 DNA: TGTGCCAGCATTCGACAGAGGAGCTCCTACAATGAGCAGTTCTTC. Protein product: CASIRQRSSYNEQFF. The full variable domain, with the rest looked up from reference TRBV2 and TRBJ2-1, is EPEVTQTPSHQVTQMGQEVILRCVPISNHLYFYWYRQILGQKVEFLVSFYNNEISEKSEIFDDQFSVERPDGSNFTLKIRSTKLEDSAMYFCASIRQRSSYNEQFFGPGTRLTVL.

The gene calls are TRBV4-1 and TRBJ2-2; D ambiguous. Trimming shortened V by 5 bases and J by 5 bases, and 6 bases separated the two germline ends. Germline CDR1 MGHRA, CDR2 YSYEKL. The CDR3 consists of 12 residues. The CDR3 DNA reads as TGCGCCAGCAGCACAGATACCGGGGAGCTGTTTTTT. This sequence encodes CASSTDTGELFF.

This rearrangement joins TRBV27 to TRBJ2-3; 7 bases align to TRBD2. J lost 2 bases, V lost 2 bases, and 7 bases had no gene match. This CDR3 spans 16 amino acids. The germline gives CDR1 MNHEY, CDR2 SMNVEV (reference sequence). As DNA, the CDR3 is TGTGCCAGCAGTTTAAGTGGGGGGGGGTACACAGATACGCAGTATTTT. Its protein is CASSLSGGGYTDTQYF.

In its sample, this clone was seen once. This chain's CDR3 is CASSFPGGTGSSYEQYF. CDR3 DNA: TGTGCCAGCAGCTTCCCAGGGGGGACAGGGAGCTCCTACGAGCAGTACTTC. The V gene is TRBV7-2, the J gene TRBJ2-7, with 9 bases fitting TRBD1. V was clipped by 3 bases and J by 0 bases; unmatched bases: 9. There are 17 residues in the CDR3. CDR1 is SGHTA, CDR2 FQGNSA, per germline.

V is TRBV9 and J is TRBJ2-1; 10 bases fit TRBD2. The junction had 14 bases not matched to a gene; V was cut back by 4 bases and J by 4 bases. The CDR3 is made up of 18 amino acids. Looked up from germline, CDR1 is SGDLS and CDR2 is YYNGEE. CDR3 bases: TGTGCCAGCAGCCCAAGGACGGGAGCGGGGGGGCAATACAATGAGCAGTTCTTC. Residues: CASSPRTGAGGQYNEQFF. The whole variable domain, filled in from reference TRBV9 and TRBJ2-1, reads DSGVTQTPKHLITATGQRVTLRCSPRSGDLSVYWYQQSLDQGLQFLIQYYNGEERAKGNILERFSAQQFPDLHSELNLSSLELGDSALYFCASSPRTGAGGQYNEQFFGPGTRLTVL.

The chain recombines TRBV18 with TRBJ1-5; D gene ambiguous. Germline V gene sequence: CDR1 KGHSH, CDR2 LQKENI. V was trimmed by 0 bases and J by 5 bases, leaving 11 bases between them. This CDR3 region has 15 residues. CDR3 nucleotide sequence: TGTGCCAGCTCACCACCGGAAGGGAGGGATCAGCCCCAGCATTTT. Its translation is CASSPPEGRDQPQHF. Variable domain in full (rest from reference TRBV18 and TRBJ1-5): NAGVMQNPRHLVRRRGQEARLRCSPMKGHSHVYWYRQLPEEGLKFMVYLQKENIIDESGMPKERFSAEFPKEGPSILRIQQVVRGDSAAYFCASSPPEGRDQPQHFGDGTRLSIL.

J is TRBJ2-7 and V is TRBV19; 15 bases align to TRBD2. Looked up from germline, CDR1 is LNHDA and CDR2 is SQIVND (reference sequence). The CDR3 has 16 residues. After removal of 4 bases from V and 4 bases from J, the junction contained 5 bases not matched to a gene. The CDR3 is CASSTGLAGGPYEQYF. The DNA of the CDR3 is TGTGCCAGTAGTACGGGACTAGCGGGGGGCCCATACGAGCAGTACTTC.

V usage is TRBV2 and J usage is TRBJ1-2; D perhaps matches TRBD1 (6 bases). Deletions cut 10 bases from V and 0 bases from J, with 12 bases between. The CDR3 contains 13 residues. The germline V gene has CDR1 SNHLY and CDR2 FYNNEI. CDR3 DNA sequence: TGTGCCACCCAGACAGGAGCTAACTATGGCTACACCTTC. As protein: CATQTGANYGYTF.

This chain links TRBV9 with TRBJ1-1; D is unclear. The CDR3 loop spans 13 amino acids. The germline gives CDR1 SGDLS, CDR2 YYNGEE. Trimming removed 0 bases at V and 8 bases at J, with 11 bases between. CDR3 sequence: CASSVAVGPEAFF. For the CDR3, the DNA is TGTGCCAGCAGCGTAGCTGTTGGGCCAGAAGCTTTCTTT.

The rearrangement uses TRBV18 and TRBJ1-6, with D uncertain. There are 14 residues in the CDR3. The V end was cut by 1 base, the J end by 11 bases, with 12 bases between. The germline V gene encodes CDR1 KGHSH and CDR2 LQKENI. In DNA, the CDR3 is TGTGCCAGCTCACCACGTGATACCGCAGCACCCCTCCACTTT. It is translated as CASSPRDTAAPLHF. Filled out from reference TRBV18 and TRBJ1-6, the complete variable domain reads NAGVMQNPRHLVRRRGQEARLRCSPMKGHSHVYWYRQLPEEGLKFMVYLQKENIIDESGMPKERFSAEFPKEGPSILRIQQVVRGDSAAYFCASSPRDTAAPLHFGNGTRLTVT.

This clone was detected once. The chain carries TRBV10-3 and TRBJ2-1; TRBD2 aligns across 9 bases. The germline V gene encodes CDR1 ENHRY and CDR2 SYGVKD. The CDR3 extends over 16 amino acids. After removal of 2 bases from V and 7 bases from J, the junction contained 9 bases not matched to a gene. CDR3 DNA sequence: TGTGCCATCAGTGAGGAGGCTAGCGGGGTGAGGAATGAGCAGTTCTTC. Translated: CAISEEASGVRNEQFF.

The chain employs TRBV5-6 and TRBJ1-6; no firm D call. Trimming stripped 1 base from V and 8 bases from J, with 13 bases between. The CDR3 loop spans 15 amino acids. Germline loops: CDR1 SGHDT, CDR2 YYEEEE. The chain's CDR3 is CASSLLREFDSPLHF. For the CDR3, the DNA is TGTGCCAGCAGCTTGTTGCGGGAGTTCGATTCACCCCTCCACTTT.

The J gene is TRBJ2-1, the V gene TRBV10-3, with 7 bases that match TRBD1. The germline gives CDR1 ENHRY, CDR2 SYGVKD. Unmatched junction bases numbered 12, after V lost 2 bases and J lost 2 bases. The CDR3 spans 18 residues. The CDR3 DNA sequence: TGTGCCATCAGTGAGGAAGAGATTGGGCAGGGGGCCTACAATGAGCAGTTCTTC. It codes for CAISEEEIGQGAYNEQFF.

V usage is TRBV7-3 and J usage is TRBJ2-3; TRBD2 matches 9 bases. Trimming cost V 1 base and J 3 bases; bases outside gene matches: 2. The germline CDR1 and CDR2 sequences are SGHTA and FQGTGA. CDR3 length: 15 residues. The CDR3 DNA follows: TGTGCCAGCAGCTTAAGGCTAGCGGGAACAGATACGCAGTATTTT. It encodes CASSLRLAGTDTQYF. Variable domain in full (rest from reference TRBV7-3 and TRBJ2-3): GAGVSQTPSNKVTEKGKYVELRCDPISGHTALYWYRQSLGQGPEFLIYFQGTGAADDSGLPNDRFFAVRPEGSVSTLKIQRTERGDSAVYLCASSLRLAGTDTQYFGPGTRLTVL.

This clone was counted only a few times. The V gene is TRBV2, the J gene TRBJ1-4; possible D gene TRBD1, 6 bases. Germline CDR1 is SNHLY and CDR2 is FYNNEI. Between the trimmed V and J ends, which lost 6 bases and 8 bases, there was a span of 13 bases. This CDR3 region has 13 residues. The CDR3 nucleotides are TGTGCCAGCAGAGTTGAGGGGGGGGAAAAACTGTTTTTT. It translates to CASRVEGGEKLFF.

This clone was seen more than once but under ten times. The rearrangement joins TRBV18 to TRBJ2-2, with 12 bases fitting TRBD1. After removal of 3 bases from V and 6 bases from J, the junction contained 14 bases not matched to a gene. The germline gives CDR1 KGHSH, CDR2 LQKENI. This CDR3 region has 19 residues. CDR3 loop: CASSPTASRDRGQAGELFF. The CDR3 nucleotides are TGTGCCAGCTCACCGACAGCCTCCCGGGACAGGGGGCAGGCCGGGGAGCTGTTTTTT.

The rearrangement links TRBV11-2 to TRBJ1-3, with TRBD1 matching over 9 bases. With 1 base clipped from V and 2 bases from J, the junction kept 6 bases outside the gene matches. The CDR3 sequence is 17 residues long. From germline, CDR1 is SGHAT and CDR2 FQNNGV. CDR3 in amino acids: CASSLAQGQGAGNTIYF. CDR3 DNA: TGTGCCAGCAGCTTAGCACAGGGACAGGGAGCTGGAAACACCATATATTTT.

V gene TRBV19 combines with J gene TRBJ2-7, with 12 bases that match TRBD2. Germline-derived CDR1 and CDR2 are LNHDA and SQIVND (reference sequence). The CDR3 covers 18 residues. The ends lost 3 bases at V and 2 bases at J; junction bases unmatched: 11. The CDR3 DNA reads TGTGCCAGTAGTATCGAACTAGCGGGGGGCCCAGAAACCTACGAGCAGTACTTC. Translation gives CASSIELAGGPETYEQYF. Full variable domain (outside the CDR3, taken from reference TRBV19 and TRBJ2-7): DGGITQSPKYLFRKEGQNVTLSCEQNLNHDAMYWYRQDPGQGLRLIYYSQIVNDFQKGDIAEGYSVSREKKESFPLTVTSAQKNPTAFYLCASSIELAGGPETYEQYFGPGTRLTVT.